This TCR beta chain emerged from a study of Tregs in tolerant kidney transplant recipients. Using immunoSEQ multiplex PCR, the repertoire was profiled, and TCRdb retains in-frame clones only, with some absent. The data hold about 77,000 clones, with less than 98% observed a single time. The CDR3 is 13 residues long. CDR1 SNHLY and CDR2 FYNNEI come from the germline V gene. Trimming at V came to 8 bases and at J to 6 bases, leaving 10 bases not matched to a gene. This clonotype originated in a human donor who received a combined kidney and bone marrow transplant. V is TRBV2 and J is TRBJ2-7; 7 bases map to TRBD1. The sample here was CD4+ T cells from blood, taken before the transplant. DNA of the CDR3: TGTGCCAGCGTAATAGAACAGGGGTTCGAGCAGTACTTC. It specifies CASVIEQGFEQYF. Full variable domain (missing parts from reference TRBV2 and TRBJ2-7): EPEVTQTPSHQVTQMGQEVILRCVPISNHLYFYWYRQILGQKVEFLVSFYNNEISEKSEIFDDQFSVERPDGSNFTLKIRSTKLEDSAMYFCASVIEQGFEQYFGPGTRLTVT.